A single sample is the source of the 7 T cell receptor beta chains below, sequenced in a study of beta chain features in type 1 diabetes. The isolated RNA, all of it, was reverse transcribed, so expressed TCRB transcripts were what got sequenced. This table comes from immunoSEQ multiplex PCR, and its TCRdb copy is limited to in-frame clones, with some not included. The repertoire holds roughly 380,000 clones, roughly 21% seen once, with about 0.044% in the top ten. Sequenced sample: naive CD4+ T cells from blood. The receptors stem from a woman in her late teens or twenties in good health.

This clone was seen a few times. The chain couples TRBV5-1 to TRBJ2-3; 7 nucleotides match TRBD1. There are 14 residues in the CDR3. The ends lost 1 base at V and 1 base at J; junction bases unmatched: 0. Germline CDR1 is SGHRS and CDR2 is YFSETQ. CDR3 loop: CASSLQGGTDTQYF. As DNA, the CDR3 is TGCGCCAGCAGCTTGCAGGGGGGCACAGATACGCAGTATTTT. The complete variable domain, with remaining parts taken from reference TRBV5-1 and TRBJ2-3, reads KAGVTQTPRYLIKTRGQQVTLSCSPISGHRSVSWYQQTPGQGLQFLFEYFSETQRNKGNFPGRFSGRQFSNSRSEMNVSTLELGDSALYLCASSLQGGTDTQYFGPGTRLTVL.

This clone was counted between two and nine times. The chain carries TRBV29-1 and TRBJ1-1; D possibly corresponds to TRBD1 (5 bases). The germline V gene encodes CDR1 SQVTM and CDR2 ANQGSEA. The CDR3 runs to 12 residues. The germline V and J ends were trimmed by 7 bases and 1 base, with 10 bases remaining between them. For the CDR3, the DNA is TGCAGCGCGAGCGGGACGAACACTGAAGCTTTCTTT. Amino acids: CSASGTNTEAFF.

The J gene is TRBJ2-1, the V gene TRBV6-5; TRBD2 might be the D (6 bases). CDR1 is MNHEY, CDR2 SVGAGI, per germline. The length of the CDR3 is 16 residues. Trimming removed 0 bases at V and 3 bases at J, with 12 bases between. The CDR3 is CASSYSAGSGYNEQFF. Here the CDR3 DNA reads TGTGCCAGCAGTTACTCCGCGGGGTCGGGCTACAATGAGCAGTTCTTC.

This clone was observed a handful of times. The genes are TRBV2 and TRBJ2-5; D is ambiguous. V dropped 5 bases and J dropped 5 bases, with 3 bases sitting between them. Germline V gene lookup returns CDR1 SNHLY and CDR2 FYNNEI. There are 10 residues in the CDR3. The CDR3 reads CASSTETQYF. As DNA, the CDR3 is TGTGCCAGCAGTACTGAGACCCAGTACTTC.

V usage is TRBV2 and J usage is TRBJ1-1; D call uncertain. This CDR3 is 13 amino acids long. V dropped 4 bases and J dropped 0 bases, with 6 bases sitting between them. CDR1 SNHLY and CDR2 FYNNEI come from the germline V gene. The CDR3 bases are TGTGCCAGCAGTGCCGACATGAACACTGAAGCTTTCTTT. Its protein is CASSADMNTEAFF.

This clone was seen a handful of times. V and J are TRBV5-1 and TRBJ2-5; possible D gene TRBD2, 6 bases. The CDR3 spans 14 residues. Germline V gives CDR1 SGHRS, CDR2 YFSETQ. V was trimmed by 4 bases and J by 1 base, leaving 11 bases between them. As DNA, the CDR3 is TGCGCCAGCAGCAGGGACTGGTCCCAAGAGACCCAGTACTTC. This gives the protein CASSRDWSQETQYF.

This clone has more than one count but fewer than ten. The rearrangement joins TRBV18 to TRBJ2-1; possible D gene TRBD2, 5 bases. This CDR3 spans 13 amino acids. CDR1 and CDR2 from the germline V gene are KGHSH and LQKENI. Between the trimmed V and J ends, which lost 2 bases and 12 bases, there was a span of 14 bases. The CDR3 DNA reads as TGTGCCAGCTCACCAGGGGTTACGGAGGCGCAGTTCTTC. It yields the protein CASSPGVTEAQFF.